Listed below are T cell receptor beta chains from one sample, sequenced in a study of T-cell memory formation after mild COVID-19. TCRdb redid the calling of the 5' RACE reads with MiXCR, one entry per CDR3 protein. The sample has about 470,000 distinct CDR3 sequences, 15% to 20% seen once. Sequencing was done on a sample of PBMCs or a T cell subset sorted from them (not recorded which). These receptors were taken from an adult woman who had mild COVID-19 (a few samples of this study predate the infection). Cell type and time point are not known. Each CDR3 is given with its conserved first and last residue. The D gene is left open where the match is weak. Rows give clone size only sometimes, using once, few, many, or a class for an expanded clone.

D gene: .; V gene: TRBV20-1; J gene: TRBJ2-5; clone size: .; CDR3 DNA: TGCAGTGCCCGGGCGGGGGCAGCGGGGTTTGAGACCCAGTACTTC; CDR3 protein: CSARAGAAGFETQYF
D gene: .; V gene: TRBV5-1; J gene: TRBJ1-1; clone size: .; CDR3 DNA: TGCGCCAGCAGCTTCCGAGGGTTTGAAGCTTTCTTT; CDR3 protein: CASSFRGFEAFF
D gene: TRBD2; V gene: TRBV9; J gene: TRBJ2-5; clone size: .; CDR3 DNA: TGTGCCAGCAGCGTATCTGGTGGGGGGGGTCTCCAAGAGACCCAGTACTTC; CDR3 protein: CASSVSGGGGLQETQYF
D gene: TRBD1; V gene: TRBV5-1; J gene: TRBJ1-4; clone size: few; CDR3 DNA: TGCGCCAGCAGCCCGGGGACAGGGGGCGCGACTAATGAAAAACTGTTTTTT; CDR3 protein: CASSPGTGGATNEKLFF
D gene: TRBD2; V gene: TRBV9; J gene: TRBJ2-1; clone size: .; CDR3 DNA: TGTGCCAGCAGCGTAGGTCAGCGGGAGGACCACAATGAGCAGTTCTTC; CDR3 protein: CASSVGQREDHNEQFF
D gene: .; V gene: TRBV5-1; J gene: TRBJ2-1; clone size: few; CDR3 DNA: TGCGCCAGCAGCTTGGACGGCAGGTCGAGGGTATACAATGAGCAGTTCTTC; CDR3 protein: CASSLDGRSRVYNEQFF
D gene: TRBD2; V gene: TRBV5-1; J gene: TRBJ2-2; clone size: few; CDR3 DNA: TGCGCCAGCAGCTCGGGGACTAGCGGGAACACCGGGGAGCTGTTTTTT; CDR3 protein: CASSSGTSGNTGELFF
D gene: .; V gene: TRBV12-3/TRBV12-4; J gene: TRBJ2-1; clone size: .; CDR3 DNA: TGTGCCAGCACCCTTACAGGGAATGAGCAGTTCTTC; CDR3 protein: CASTLTGNEQFF
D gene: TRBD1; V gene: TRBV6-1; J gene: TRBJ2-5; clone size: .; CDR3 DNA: TGTGCCAGCAGCAGGGACAGGGCCCAAGAGACCCAGTACTTC; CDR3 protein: CASSRDRAQETQYF
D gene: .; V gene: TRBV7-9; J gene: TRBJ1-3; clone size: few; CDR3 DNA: TGTGCCAGCAGCTTGACGGGAGTCTCTGGAAACACCATATATTTT; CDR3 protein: CASSLTGVSGNTIYF
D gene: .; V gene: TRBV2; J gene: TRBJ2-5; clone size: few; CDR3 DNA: TGTGCCAGCAGTGAAGCGGTGATAGGGAGCCAGTACTTC; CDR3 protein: CASSEAVIGSQYF
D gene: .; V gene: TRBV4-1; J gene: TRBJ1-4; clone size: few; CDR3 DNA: TGCGCCAGCAGGCTTACCGGGGGGGTGGTTGAAAAACTGTTTTTT; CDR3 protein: CASRLTGGVVEKLFF
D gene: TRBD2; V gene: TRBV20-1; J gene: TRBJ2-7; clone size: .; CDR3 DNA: TGCAGTGCTCCGGGGGGACGCGGGAGGGCCAGGGACGAGCAGTACTTC; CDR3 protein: CSAPGGRGRARDEQYF
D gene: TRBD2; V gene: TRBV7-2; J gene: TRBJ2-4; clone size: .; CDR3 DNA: TGTGCCAGCACCCCTGGAGGGAGGGGACAAAACATTCAGTACTTC; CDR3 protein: CASTPGGRGQNIQYF
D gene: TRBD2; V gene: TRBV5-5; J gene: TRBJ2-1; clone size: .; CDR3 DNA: TGTGCCAGCAGCCCTAGCGGCCCGAGCTCCTACAATGAGCAGTTCTTC; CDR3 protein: CASSPSGPSSYNEQFF
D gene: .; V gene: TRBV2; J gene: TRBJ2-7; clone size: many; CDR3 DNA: TGTGCCAGCAGTAAACAGGGAAGCTCCCACGAGCAGTACTTC; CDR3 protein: CASSKQGSSHEQYF
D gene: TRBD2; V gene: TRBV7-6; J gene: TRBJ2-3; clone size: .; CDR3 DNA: TGTGCCAGCAGCACAGGAATAGCGGGAGGAGGAACAGATACGCAGTATTTT; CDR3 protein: CASSTGIAGGGTDTQYF
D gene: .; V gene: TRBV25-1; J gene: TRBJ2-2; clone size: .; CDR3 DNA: TGTGCCAGCAGTGTGGGGGGAACCGGGAACGCCGGGGAGCTGTTTTTT; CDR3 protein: CASSVGGTGNAGELFF
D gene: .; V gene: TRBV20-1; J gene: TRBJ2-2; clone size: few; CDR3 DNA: TGCAGTGCTAGAGATGGGACAGCGGGATTGACCGGGGAGCTGTTTTTT; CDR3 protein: CSARDGTAGLTGELFF
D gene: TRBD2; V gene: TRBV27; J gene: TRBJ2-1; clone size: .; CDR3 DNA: TGTGCCAGCAGTCCGAGACTAGCGGGAGTGAATGAGCAGTTCTTC; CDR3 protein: CASSPRLAGVNEQFF
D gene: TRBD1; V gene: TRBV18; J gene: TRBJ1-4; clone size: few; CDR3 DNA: TGTGCCAGCTCCCACGGACAGGGAAGTGAAAAACTGTTTTTT; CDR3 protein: CASSHGQGSEKLFF
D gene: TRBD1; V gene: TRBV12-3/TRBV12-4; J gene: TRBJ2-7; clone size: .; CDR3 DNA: TGTGCCAGCAGTCCGGGACAGGGCTATCGAGAGCAGTACTTC; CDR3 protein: CASSPGQGYREQYF
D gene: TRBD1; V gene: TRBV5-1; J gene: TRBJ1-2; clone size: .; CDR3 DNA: TGCGCCAGCAGCTACCCAGGGGGGGCCTATGTCTACACCTTC; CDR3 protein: CASSYPGGAYVYTF
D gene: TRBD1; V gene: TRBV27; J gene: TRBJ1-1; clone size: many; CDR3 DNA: TGTGCCAGCAGTCTTCACAGGGGAACTGAAGCTTTCTTT; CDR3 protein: CASSLHRGTEAFF
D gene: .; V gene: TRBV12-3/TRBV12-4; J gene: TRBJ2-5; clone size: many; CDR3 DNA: TGTGCCAGCAGTTTTCAGGCAGTAGCTTCGCGGGAGACCCAGTACTTC; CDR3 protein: CASSFQAVASRETQYF
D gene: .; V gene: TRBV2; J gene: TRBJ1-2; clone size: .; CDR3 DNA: TGTGCCAGCAGTGACGCCGGGCCCAGTTATGGCTACACCTTC; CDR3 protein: CASSDAGPSYGYTF
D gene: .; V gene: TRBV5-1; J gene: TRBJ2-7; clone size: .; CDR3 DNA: TGCGCCAGCAGCTTGGCCACCCCGACGTTGATGGACGAGCAGTACTTC; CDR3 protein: CASSLATPTLMDEQYF
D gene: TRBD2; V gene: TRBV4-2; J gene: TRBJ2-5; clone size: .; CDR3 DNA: TGTGCCAGCAGCGAGGGATACCCGGGACTAGCGGGAGGGCAAGAGACCCAGTACTTC; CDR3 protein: CASSEGYPGLAGGQETQYF
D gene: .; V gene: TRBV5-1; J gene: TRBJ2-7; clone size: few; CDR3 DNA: TGCGCCAGCAGCAGGGCAGGGACGAGCGGTTACGAGCAGTACTTC; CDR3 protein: CASSRAGTSGYEQYF
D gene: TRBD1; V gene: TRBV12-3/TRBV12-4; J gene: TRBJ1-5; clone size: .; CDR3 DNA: TGTGCCAGCAGTCGATCCGCAGGGCAGGGGGATCAGCCCCAGCATTTT; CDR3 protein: CASSRSAGQGDQPQHF
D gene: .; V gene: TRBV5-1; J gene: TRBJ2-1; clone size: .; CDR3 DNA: TGCGCCAGCAGCTTCGGGGACAACGCCTACAATGAGCAGTTCTTC; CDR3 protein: CASSFGDNAYNEQFF
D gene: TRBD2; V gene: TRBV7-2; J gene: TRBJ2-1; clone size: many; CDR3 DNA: TGTGCCAGCAGTTTCGGACTAGCGGGTGGGAATGAGCAGTTCTTC; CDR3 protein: CASSFGLAGGNEQFF
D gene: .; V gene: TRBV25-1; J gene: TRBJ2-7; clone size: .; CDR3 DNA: TGTGCCAGCAGTGTCGCGGGGGCCCCTTACGAGCAGTACTTC; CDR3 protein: CASSVAGAPYEQYF
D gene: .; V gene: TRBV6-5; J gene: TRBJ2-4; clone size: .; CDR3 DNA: TGTGCCAGCAGGACTCACTCGGGGTCCAAAAACATTCAGTACTTC; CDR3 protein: CASRTHSGSKNIQYF
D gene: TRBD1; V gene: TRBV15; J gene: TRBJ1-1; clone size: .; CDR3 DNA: TGTGCCACCAGCAGGGGGTACAGGGGTAAGAACACTGAAGCTTTCTTT; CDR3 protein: CATSRGYRGKNTEAFF
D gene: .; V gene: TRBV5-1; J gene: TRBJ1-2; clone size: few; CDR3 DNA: TGCGCCAGCAGCTACCGCTCGACAGAGTCAGCCTATGGCTACACCTTC; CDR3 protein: CASSYRSTESAYGYTF
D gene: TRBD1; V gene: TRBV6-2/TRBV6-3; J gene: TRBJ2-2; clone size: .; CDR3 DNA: TGTGCCAGCAGCCCCCGCAGGGGGACGAACACCGGGGAGCTGTTTTTT; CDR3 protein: CASSPRRGTNTGELFF
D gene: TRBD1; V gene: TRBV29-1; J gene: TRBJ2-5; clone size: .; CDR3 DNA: TGCAGCGTTGACCGGGCCCTACCGGGACAGGGGAGAGGGGAGACCCAGTACTTC; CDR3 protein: CSVDRALPGQGRGETQYF
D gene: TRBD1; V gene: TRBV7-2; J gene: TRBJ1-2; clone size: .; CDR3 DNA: TGTGCCAGCAGCTTAGAGGGGGACAGCAACTATGGCTACACCTTC; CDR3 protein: CASSLEGDSNYGYTF
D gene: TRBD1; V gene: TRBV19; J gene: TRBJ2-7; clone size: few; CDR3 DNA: TGTGCCAGTAGTCCAGGACCCGGGACAGGGATTTACGAGCAGTACTTC; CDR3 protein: CASSPGPGTGIYEQYF
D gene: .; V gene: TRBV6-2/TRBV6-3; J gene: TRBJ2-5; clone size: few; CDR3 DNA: TGTGCCAGCATACCTCTGGGACAAGAGACCCAGTACTTC; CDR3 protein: CASIPLGQETQYF
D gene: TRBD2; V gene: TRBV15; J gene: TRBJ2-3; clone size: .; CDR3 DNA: TGTGCCACCAGCAGTGCCCCGACTAGCGTCAGCACAGATACGCAGTATTTT; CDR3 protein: CATSSAPTSVSTDTQYF
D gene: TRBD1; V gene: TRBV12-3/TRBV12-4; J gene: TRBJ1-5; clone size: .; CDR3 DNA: TGTGCCAGCAGTTTAGCCTCGACAGGGCTACAGCCCCAGCATTTT; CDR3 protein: CASSLASTGLQPQHF
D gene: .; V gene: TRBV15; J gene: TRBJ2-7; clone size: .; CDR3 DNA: TGTGCCACCAGCGGCCAAGGAGGGGACGAGCAGTACTTC; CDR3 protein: CATSGQGGDEQYF
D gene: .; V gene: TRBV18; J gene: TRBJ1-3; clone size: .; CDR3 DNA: TGTGCCAGCTCACCACCTGGAAGGGTCCCTGGAAACACCATATATTTT; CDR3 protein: CASSPPGRVPGNTIYF
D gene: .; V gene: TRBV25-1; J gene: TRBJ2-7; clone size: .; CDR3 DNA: TGTGCCAGCAGTGATCGGTGGGCCTACGAGCAGTACTTC; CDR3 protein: CASSDRWAYEQYF
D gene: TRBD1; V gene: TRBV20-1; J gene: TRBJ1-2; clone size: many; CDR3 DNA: TGCAGTGCTAGGACAGGGCCAAACTATGGCTACACCTTC; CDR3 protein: CSARTGPNYGYTF
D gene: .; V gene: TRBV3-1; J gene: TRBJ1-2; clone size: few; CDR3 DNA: TGTGCCAGCAGCCGGTTTGGAGGGGCCGGAGAAAACTATGGCTACACCTTC; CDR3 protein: CASSRFGGAGENYGYTF
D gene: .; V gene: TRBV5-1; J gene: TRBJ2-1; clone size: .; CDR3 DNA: TGCGCCAGCAGCTTGGAACCAGCTGGGGAGCAGTTCTTC; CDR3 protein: CASSLEPAGEQFF
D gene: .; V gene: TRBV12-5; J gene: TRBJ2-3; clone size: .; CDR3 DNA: TGTGCTAGTGCCATTAATGTAGGGGCAGATACGCAGTATTTT; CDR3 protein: CASAINVGADTQYF
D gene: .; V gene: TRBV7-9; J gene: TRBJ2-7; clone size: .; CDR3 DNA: TGTGCCAGCCGTCCGGAAAATTTGTACGAGCAGTACTTC; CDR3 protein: CASRPENLYEQYF
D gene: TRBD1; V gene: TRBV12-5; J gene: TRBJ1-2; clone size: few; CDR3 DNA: TGTGCTAGTGGTCTCGGACAGGGTTTTGGCTACACCTTC; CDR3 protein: CASGLGQGFGYTF
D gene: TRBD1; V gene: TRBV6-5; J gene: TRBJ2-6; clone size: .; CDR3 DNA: TGTGCCAGCAGTGACCGACAGGGCTCTGGGGCCAACGTCCTGACTTTC; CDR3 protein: CASSDRQGSGANVLTF
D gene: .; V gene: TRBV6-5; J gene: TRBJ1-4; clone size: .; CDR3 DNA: TGTGCCAGCAGTTCAGGGAGGCGTGAAAAACTGTTTTTT; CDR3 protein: CASSSGRREKLFF
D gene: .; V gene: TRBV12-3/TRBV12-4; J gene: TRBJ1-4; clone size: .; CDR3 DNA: TGTGCCACCATCGACAGACCTAATGAAAAACTGTTTTTT; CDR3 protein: CATIDRPNEKLFF
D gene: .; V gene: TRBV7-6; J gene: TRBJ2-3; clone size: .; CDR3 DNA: TGTGCCAGCAGCCGATTTACGGGGGCTAGCACAGATACGCAGTATTTT; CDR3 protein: CASSRFTGASTDTQYF
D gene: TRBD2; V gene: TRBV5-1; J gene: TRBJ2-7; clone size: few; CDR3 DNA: TGCGCCAGCAGCGCGGGGACTAGCGGGAGGACCAACGAGCAGTACTTC; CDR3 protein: CASSAGTSGRTNEQYF
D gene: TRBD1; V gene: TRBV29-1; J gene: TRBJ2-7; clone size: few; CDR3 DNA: TGCAGCGTTGAGGTTACGGACAGGGGGCGGTACGAGCAGTACTTC; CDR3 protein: CSVEVTDRGRYEQYF